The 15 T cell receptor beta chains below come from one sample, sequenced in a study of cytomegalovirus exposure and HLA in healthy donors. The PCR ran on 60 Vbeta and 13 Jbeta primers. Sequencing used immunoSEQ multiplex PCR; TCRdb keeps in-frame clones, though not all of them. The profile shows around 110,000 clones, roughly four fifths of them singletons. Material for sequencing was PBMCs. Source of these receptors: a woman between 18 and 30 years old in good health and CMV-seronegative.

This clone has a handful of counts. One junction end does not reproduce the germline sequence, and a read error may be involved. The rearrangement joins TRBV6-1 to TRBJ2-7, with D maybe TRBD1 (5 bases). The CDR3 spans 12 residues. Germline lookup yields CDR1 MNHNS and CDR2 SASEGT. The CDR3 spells CASSGTGYYKRF. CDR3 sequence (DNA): TGTGCCAGCAGCGGAACAGGATACTACAAACGTTTC.

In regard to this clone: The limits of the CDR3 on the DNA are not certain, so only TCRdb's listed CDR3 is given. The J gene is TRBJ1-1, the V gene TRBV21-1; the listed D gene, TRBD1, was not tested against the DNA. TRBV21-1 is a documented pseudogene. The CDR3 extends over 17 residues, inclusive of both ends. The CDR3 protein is CASSSWGQGASNTEAFF.

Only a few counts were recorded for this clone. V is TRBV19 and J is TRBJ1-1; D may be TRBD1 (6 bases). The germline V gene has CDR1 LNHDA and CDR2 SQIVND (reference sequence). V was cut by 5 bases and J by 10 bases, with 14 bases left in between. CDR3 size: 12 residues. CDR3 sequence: CASSDRQEIAFF. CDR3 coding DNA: TGTGCCAGTAGTGACCGACAGGAAATAGCTTTCTTT.

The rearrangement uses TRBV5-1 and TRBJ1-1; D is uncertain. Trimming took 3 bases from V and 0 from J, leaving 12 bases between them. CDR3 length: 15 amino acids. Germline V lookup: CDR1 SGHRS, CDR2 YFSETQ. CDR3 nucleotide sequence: TGCGCCAGCAGCTCTCTCGCCGGGGTGAACACTGAAGCTTTCTTT. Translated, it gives CASSSLAGVNTEAFF.

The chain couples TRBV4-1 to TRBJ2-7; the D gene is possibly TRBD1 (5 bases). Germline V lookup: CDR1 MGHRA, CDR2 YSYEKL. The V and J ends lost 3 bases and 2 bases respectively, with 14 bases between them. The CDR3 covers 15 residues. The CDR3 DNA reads TGCGCCAGCAGCCAGTACCCGGACACGACCTACGAGCAGTACTTC. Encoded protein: CASSQYPDTTYEQYF.

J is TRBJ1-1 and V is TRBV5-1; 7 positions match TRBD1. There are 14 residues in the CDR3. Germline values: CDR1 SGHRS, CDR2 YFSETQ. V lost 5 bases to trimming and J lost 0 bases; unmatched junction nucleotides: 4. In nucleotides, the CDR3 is TGCGCCAGCAGGGGACAGCTGATGAACACTGAAGCTTTCTTT. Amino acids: CASRGQLMNTEAFF.

CDR3 sequence reads: CASSKDRGRSNYGYTF. In DNA form, the CDR3 reads TGTGCCAGCAGTAAGGACAGGGGGCGAAGTAACTATGGCTACACCTTC. The V gene is TRBV28, the J gene TRBJ1-2; TRBD1 matches at 11 bases. V was clipped by 5 bases and J by 1 base; unmatched bases: 6. The CDR3 runs to 16 residues. Germline CDR1 is MDHEN and CDR2 is SYDVKM.

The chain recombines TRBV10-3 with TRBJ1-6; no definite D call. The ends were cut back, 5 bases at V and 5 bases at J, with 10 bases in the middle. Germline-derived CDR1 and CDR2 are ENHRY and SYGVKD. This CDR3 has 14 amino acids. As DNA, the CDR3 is TGTGCCATCAGTTCGACGGAGGATAATTCACCCCTCCACTTT. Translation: CAISSTEDNSPLHF.

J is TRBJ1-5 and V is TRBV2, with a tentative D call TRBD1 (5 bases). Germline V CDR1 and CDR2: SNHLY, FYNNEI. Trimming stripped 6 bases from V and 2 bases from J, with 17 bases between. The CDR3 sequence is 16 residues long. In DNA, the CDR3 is TGTGCCAGCAGGCCCCCCGGGGGGTCTGGCAATCAGCCCCAGCATTTT. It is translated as CASRPPGGSGNQPQHF.

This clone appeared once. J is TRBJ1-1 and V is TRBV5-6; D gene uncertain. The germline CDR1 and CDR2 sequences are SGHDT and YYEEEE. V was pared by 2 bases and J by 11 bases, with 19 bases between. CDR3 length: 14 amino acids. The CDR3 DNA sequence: TGTGCCAGCAGCTTAGTTAGGACTCCAAATAAGGCTTTCTTT. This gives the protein CASSLVRTPNKAFF. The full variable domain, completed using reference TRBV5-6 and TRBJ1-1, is DAGVTQSPTHLIKTRGQQVTLRCSPKSGHDTVSWYQQALGQGPQFIFQYYEEEERQRGNFPDRFSGHQFPNYSSELNVNALLLGDSALYLCASSLVRTPNKAFFGQGTRLTVV.

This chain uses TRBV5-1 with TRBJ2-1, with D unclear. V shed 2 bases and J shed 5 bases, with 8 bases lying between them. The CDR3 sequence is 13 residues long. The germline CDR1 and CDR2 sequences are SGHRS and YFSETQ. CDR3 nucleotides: TGCGCCAGCAGCTTTTTCCAAAACAATGAGCAGTTCTTC. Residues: CASSFFQNNEQFF.

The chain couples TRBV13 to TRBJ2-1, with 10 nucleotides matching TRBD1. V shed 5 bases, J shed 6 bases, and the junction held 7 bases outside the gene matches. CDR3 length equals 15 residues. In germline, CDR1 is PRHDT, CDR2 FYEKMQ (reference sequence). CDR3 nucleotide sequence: TGTGCCAGCAGCCGGGGGACAGGGGCGATCAATGAGCAGTTCTTC. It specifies CASSRGTGAINEQFF. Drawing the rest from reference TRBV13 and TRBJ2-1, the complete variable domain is AAGVIQSPRHLIKEKRETATLKCYPIPRHDTVYWYQQGPGQDPQFLISFYEKMQSDKGSIPDRFSAQQFSDYHSELNMSSLELGDSALYFCASSRGTGAINEQFFGPGTRLTVL.

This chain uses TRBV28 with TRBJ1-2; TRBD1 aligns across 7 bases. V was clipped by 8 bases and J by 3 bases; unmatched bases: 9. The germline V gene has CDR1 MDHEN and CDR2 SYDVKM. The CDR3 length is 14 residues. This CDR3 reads CASGPHRGDYGYTF. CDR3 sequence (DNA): TGTGCCAGCGGCCCCCACAGGGGCGACTATGGCTACACCTTC.

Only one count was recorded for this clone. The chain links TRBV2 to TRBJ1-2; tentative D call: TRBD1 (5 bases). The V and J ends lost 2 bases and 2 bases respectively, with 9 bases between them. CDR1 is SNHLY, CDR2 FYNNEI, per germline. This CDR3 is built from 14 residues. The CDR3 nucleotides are TGTGCCAGCAGTGAATGGCAGGGCAACTATGGCTACACCTTC. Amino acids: CASSEWQGNYGYTF. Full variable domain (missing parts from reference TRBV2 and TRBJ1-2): EPEVTQTPSHQVTQMGQEVILRCVPISNHLYFYWYRQILGQKVEFLVSFYNNEISEKSEIFDDQFSVERPDGSNFTLKIRSTKLEDSAMYFCASSEWQGNYGYTFGSGTRLTVV.

The CDR3 protein is CASSYLGDTTQYF. The CDR3, as DNA: TGTGCCAGCAGCTATCTAGGGGATACGACCCAGTACTTC. The V gene is TRBV7-2, the J gene TRBJ2-5; a possible D gene is TRBD1 (5 bases). The CDR3 is 13 residues long. The V end was cut by 4 bases, the J end by 7 bases, with 13 bases between. From germline, CDR1 is SGHTA and CDR2 FQGNSA.